This T cell receptor (beta chain) came from a study of T cell responses to AZD1222 COVID-19 vaccine. The CDR3 covers 13 residues. Trimming left V 6 bases short and J 2 bases short, with 10 bases between. The germline CDR1 and CDR2 sequences are MNHNY and SVGAGI (reference sequence). Worth noting for this clone: As yet, its antigen is unknown.

The study's findings and limits: Donors in the cohort were predominantly white British and more often female, and clonal diversity was possibly underestimated. With dominance at 160-218 and 743-854, vaccine-associated CD4 TCRs spanned spike. Once two AZD1222 doses were given, Spike-specific TCR breadth and depth went up.

The protocol was immunoSEQ multiplex PCR, while the TCRdb copy is restricted to in-frame clones and leaves out a portion. Of around 140,000 clones in the sample, approximately 83% are singletons; the top ten hold around 7.8%. This sequence joins TRBV6-6 and TRBJ1-1; D remains ambiguous. The TCR originated in an adult in good health. The specimen was peripheral blood, collected on day 0 of AZD1222 vaccination. The CDR3 here is CASRASGNTEAFF. CDR3 bases: TGTGCCAGCAGAGCCAGCGGAAACACTGAAGCTTTCTTT.